This TCR beta chain stems from a study of response to subunit inactivated influenza vaccine. MiXCR was run by TCRdb on the RT-PCR reads, yielding one entry per CDR3 protein. The sample contains about 700,000 distinct CDR3 sequences, 12% to 15% of which appear only once. The CDR3 consists of 13 residues. CDR1 is KGHDR, CDR2 SFDVKD, per germline. V was clipped by 5 bases and J by 5 bases, with 11 bases between them. The TCR comes from a man in his fifties or sixties who received an inactivated influenza vaccine. The chain combines TRBV24-1 with TRBJ2-5; D is undetermined. The starting material was PBMCs from blood, obtained roughly 15 days before vaccination. The CDR3 DNA reads TGTGCCACCAGTGCGCACGGGTATGAGACCCAGTACTTC. Amino acids: CATSAHGYETQYF.